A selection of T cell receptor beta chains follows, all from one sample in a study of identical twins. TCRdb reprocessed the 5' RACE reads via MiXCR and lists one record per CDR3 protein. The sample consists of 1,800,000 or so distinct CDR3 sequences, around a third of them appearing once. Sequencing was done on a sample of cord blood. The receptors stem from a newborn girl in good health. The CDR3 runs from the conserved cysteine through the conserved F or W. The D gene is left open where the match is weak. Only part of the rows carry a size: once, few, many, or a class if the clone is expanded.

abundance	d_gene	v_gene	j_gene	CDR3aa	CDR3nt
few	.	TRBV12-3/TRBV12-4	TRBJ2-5	CASSLGVGQYF	TGTGCCAGCAGTTTAGGGGTTGGCCAGTACTTC
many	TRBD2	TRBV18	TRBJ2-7	CASSPGTSSSYEQYF	TGTGCCAGCAGCCCCGGGACTAGCAGCTCCTACGAGCAGTACTTC
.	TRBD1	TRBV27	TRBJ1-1	CASREWAGQPPNTEAFF	TGTGCCAGCAGGGAATGGGCGGGACAGCCCCCGAACACTGAAGCTTTCTTT
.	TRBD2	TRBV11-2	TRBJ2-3	CASSFGTSLLTDTQYF	TGTGCCAGCAGCTTCGGGACTAGTCTTTTGACAGATACGCAGTATTTT
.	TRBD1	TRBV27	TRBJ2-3	CASRPGQGNTDTQYF	TGTGCCAGCAGGCCCGGACAGGGCAACACAGATACGCAGTATTTT
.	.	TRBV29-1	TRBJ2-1	CSVSRGYNEQFF	TGCAGCGTCTCGAGGGGCTACAATGAGCAGTTCTTC
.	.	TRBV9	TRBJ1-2	CASSVEAAYGYTF	TGTGCCAGCAGCGTAGAGGCGGCCTATGGCTACACCTTC
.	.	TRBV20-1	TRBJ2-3	CSARDLPQDFTDTQYF	TGCAGTGCTAGAGATCTACCGCAGGATTTCACAGATACGCAGTATTTT
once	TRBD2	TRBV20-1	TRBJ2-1	CSARDPGTSTDEQFF	TGCAGTGCTAGAGACCCCGGGACTAGCACGGATGAGCAGTTCTTC
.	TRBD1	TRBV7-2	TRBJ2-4	CASSFRSTGGKNIQYF	TGTGCCAGCAGCTTCAGGTCAACAGGGGGGAAAAACATTCAGTACTTC
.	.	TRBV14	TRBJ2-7	CATEGECRDEQYF	TGTGCCACCGAAGGGGAGTGCCGGGACGAGCAGTACTTC
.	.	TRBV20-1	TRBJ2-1	CSARTLEWRISNEQFF	TGCAGTGCTAGAACACTCGAATGGCGTATATCCAATGAGCAGTTCTTC
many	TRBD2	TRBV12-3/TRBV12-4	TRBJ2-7	CASSLVAGFYEQYF	TGTGCCAGCAGCTTAGTAGCGGGTTTTTACGAGCAGTACTTC
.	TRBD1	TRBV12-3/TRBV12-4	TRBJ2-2	CASSPGTGGAGGELFF	TGTGCCAGCAGTCCCGGGACAGGGGGCGCGGGCGGGGAGTTGTTTTTT
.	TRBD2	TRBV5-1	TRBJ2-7	CASSPTSFPYEQYF	TGCGCCAGCAGTCCGACTAGCTTTCCCTACGAGCAGTACTTC
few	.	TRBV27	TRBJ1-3	CASSLSTSGNTIYF	TGTGCCAGCAGTTTATCGACGTCTGGAAACACCATATATTTT
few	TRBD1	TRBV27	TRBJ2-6	CASSLKFRQGGSSGANVLTF	TGTGCCAGCAGTTTAAAGTTTCGACAGGGGGGTAGCTCTGGGGCCAACGTCCTGACTTTC
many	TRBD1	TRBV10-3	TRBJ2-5	CAISGGQGQETQYF	TGTGCCATCAGTGGGGGACAGGGCCAAGAGACCCAGTACTTC
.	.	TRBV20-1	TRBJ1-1	CSARSTVNTEAFF	TGCAGTGCTAGATCCACGGTGAACACTGAAGCTTTCTTT
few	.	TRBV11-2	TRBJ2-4	CASSLLTPVQGLHGQYF	TGTGCCAGCAGCTTACTAACCCCGGTACAGGGACTCCACGGGCAGTACTTC
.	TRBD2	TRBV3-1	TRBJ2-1	CASGLGGLAENEQFF	TGTGCCAGCGGCTTAGGCGGACTAGCGGAAAATGAGCAGTTCTTC
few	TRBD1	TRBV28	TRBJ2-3	CASRTGQNTDTQYF	TGTGCCAGCAGGACGGGACAGAACACAGATACGCAGTATTTT
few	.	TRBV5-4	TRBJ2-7	CASSLDGLLLSYEQYF	TGTGCCAGCAGCTTGGACGGTCTTCTCCTCTCCTACGAGCAGTACTTC
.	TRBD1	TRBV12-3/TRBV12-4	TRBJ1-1	CASSLVPTGSGDTEAFF	TGTGCCAGCAGTTTAGTCCCGACAGGGTCGGGCGACACTGAAGCTTTCTTT
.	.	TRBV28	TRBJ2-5	CASSYARQGTQYF	TGTGCCAGCAGTTATGCCCGCCAAGGGACCCAGTACTTC
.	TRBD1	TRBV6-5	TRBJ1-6	CASTLTGTEYNSPLHF	TGTGCCAGCACCCTGACGGGGACAGAATATAATTCACCCCTCCACTTT
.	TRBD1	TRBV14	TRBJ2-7	CASSQSGTGLYEQYF	TGTGCCAGCAGCCAATCCGGGACAGGGCTCTACGAGCAGTACTTC
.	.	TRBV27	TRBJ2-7	CASSSSADLTYEQYF	TGTGCCAGCAGTTCCTCGGCTGACTTGACCTACGAGCAGTACTTC
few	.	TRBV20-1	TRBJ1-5	CSARLRMGLTHF	TGCAGTGCTAGACTAAGGATGGGGCTGACGCATTTT
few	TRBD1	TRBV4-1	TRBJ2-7	CASSPLDRAKEDEQYF	TGCGCCAGCAGCCCTTTGGACAGGGCAAAGGAGGACGAGCAGTACTTC
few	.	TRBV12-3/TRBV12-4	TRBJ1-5	CASSLRYSGGNQPQHF	TGTGCCAGCAGTTTAAGGTATTCTGGGGGCAATCAGCCCCAGCATTTT
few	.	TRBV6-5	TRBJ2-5	CASSYSGLIETQYF	TGTGCCAGCAGTTACTCAGGACTGATAGAGACCCAGTACTTC
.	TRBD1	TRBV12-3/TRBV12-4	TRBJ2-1	CASNPDRGLGNEQFF	TGTGCCAGCAACCCAGACAGGGGGCTGGGCAATGAGCAGTTCTTC
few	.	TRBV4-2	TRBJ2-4	CASSQDRVDFLGKNIQYF	TGTGCCAGCAGCCAAGATAGGGTGGACTTTCTGGGCAAAAACATTCAGTACTTC
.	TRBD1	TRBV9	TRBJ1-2	CASRAQGLYGYTF	TGTGCCAGCAGGGCACAGGGGCTCTATGGCTACACCTTC
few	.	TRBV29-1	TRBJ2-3	CSVVGGFTDTQYF	TGCAGCGTTGTGGGGGGTTTCACAGATACGCAGTATTTT
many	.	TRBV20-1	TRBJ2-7	CSASAGTYEQYF	TGCAGTGCTAGTGCAGGGACCTACGAGCAGTACTTC
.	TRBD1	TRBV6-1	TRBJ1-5	CASSGTGLNQPQHF	TGTGCCAGCAGTGGGACAGGTCTCAATCAGCCCCAGCATTTT
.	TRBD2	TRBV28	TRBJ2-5	CASSTLISGRKGETQYF	TGTGCCAGCAGTACTCTAATTAGCGGGAGAAAGGGTGAGACCCAGTACTTC
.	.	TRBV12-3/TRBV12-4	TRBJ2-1	CASSYSIYQDNNEQFF	TGTGCCAGCAGTTACTCGATTTACCAAGATAACAATGAGCAGTTCTTC
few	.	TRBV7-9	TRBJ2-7	CASSLEARPDEQYF	TGTGCCAGCAGCTTAGAAGCGAGGCCTGACGAGCAGTACTTC
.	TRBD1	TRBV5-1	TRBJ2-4	CASIRTGEQYF	TGCGCCAGCATCAGGACAGGGGAGCAGTACTTC
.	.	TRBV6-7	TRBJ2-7	CASSYAMRGGHEQYF	TGTGCCAGCAGTTACGCAATGAGGGGGGGACACGAGCAGTACTTC